The 25 T cell receptor beta chains below were found in one sample sequenced in a study of cytomegalovirus exposure and HLA in healthy donors. Primers for the PCR totalled 60 Vbeta and 13 Jbeta. Sequencing used immunoSEQ multiplex PCR; TCRdb keeps in-frame clones, though not all of them. The sample records over 150,000 clones, 82% being singletons. Material: PBMCs. The receptors shown here come from a girl aged 10-17 years in good health and CMV-seropositive.

V gene TRBV7-9 combines with J gene TRBJ1-1, with D possibly matching TRBD1 (6 bases). The CDR3 consists of 14 residues. From germline, CDR1 is SEHNR and CDR2 FQNEAQ (reference sequence). The ends were cut back, 7 bases at V and 0 bases at J, with 12 bases in the middle. The DNA of the CDR3 is TGTGCCAGCAAACTACAGGGAATGAACACTGAAGCTTTCTTT. This translates into CASKLQGMNTEAFF.

This chain joins TRBV4-1 and TRBJ1-4, with 9 bases lining up with TRBD1. V lost 4 bases, J lost 0 bases, and 9 bases stayed unmatched. Per germline, CDR1 MGHRA and CDR2 YSYEKL. The CDR3 extends over 18 amino acids. The CDR3 region has the DNA TGCGCCAGCAGCCCCCCTTTGGGACAGGGTGCAACTAATGAAAAACTGTTTTTT. It translates to CASSPPLGQGATNEKLFF.

The chain's CDR3 is CASSLGLYEQYF. The CDR3 DNA reads TGTGCCAGCAGCTTGGGACTCTACGAGCAGTACTTC. The gene calls are TRBV5-6 and TRBJ2-7; D uncertain. V was shortened by 0 bases and J by 3 bases, with 4 bases between the two germline ends. This CDR3 has 12 residues. From germline, CDR1 is SGHDT and CDR2 YYEEEE.

The rearrangement joins TRBV11-2 to TRBJ2-5, with TRBD2 identical over 12 bases. The V and J ends lost 1 base and 1 base, in that order; junction bases with no gene match: 7. The CDR3 totals 18 residues. Germline CDR1 is SGHAT and CDR2 is FQNNGV. The CDR3, as DNA: TGTGCCAGCAGCTTAGTGGCTAGCGGGGGGGGTCTCCAAGAGACCCAGTACTTC. Protein product: CASSLVASGGGLQETQYF.

This rearrangement joins TRBV21-1 to TRBJ1-4; the table's D call, TRBD1, has no DNA check behind it. TRBV21-1 is a pseudogene segment. CDR3 length: 12 residues. CDR3 bases: TGTGCCAGACAGATTTTTAATGAAAAACTGTTTTTT. It is translated as CARQIFNEKLFF.

The CDR3 DNA follows: TGTGCCGTACCGGGGACAGGGCCCGGCGGCTACACCTTC. It codes for CAVPGTGPGGYTF. This chain joins TRBV10-3 and TRBJ1-2; 9 bases match TRBD1. This CDR3 has 13 amino acids. Germline assignment: CDR1 ENHRY and CDR2 SYGVKD. The ends lost 11 bases at V and 8 bases at J; junction bases unmatched: 12.

The chain recombines TRBV10-2 with TRBJ2-2, with TRBD2 identical over 11 bases. From germline, CDR1 is WSHSY and CDR2 SAAADI. CDR3 length: 16 residues. V shed 3 bases and J 1 base; nucleotides not matched to a gene: 1. Written as DNA, the CDR3 is TGCGCCAGCAGTGATACTAGCGGGAGGAACACCGGGGAGCTGTTTTTT. It is translated as CASSDTSGRNTGELFF.

The chain uses TRBV10-1 and TRBJ1-2, with a weak D call TRBD1 (6 bases). Germline CDR1 and CDR2: WNHNN and SYGVQD (reference sequence). The CDR3 is made up of 15 amino acids. V shed 5 bases and J shed 2 bases, with 15 bases lying between them. CDR3 coding DNA: TGCGCCAGCAGTCCAGGGGCCCTCACCAACTATGGCTACACCTTC. It yields the protein CASSPGALTNYGYTF.

V is TRBV25-1 and J is TRBJ2-7, with 8 bases matching TRBD2. Looked up from germline, CDR1 is MGHDK and CDR2 is SYGVNS. This CDR3 is 13 amino acids long. The trim removed 2 bases at V and 4 bases at J, leaving 1 base unmatched. The CDR3 loop reads CASSELAGYEQYF. CDR3 in DNA: TGTGCCAGCAGTGAACTAGCGGGTTACGAGCAGTACTTC.

This sequence joins TRBV7-3 and TRBJ2-3; tentatively, D is TRBD2 (5 bases). The CDR3 runs 16 residues. The germline CDR1 and CDR2 sequences are SGHTA and FQGTGA. Trimming stripped 5 bases from V and 0 bases from J, with 15 bases between. The CDR3 nucleotides are TGTGCCAGCAGCCCCGGAGGCCTACCTAGCACAGATACGCAGTATTTT. This translates into CASSPGGLPSTDTQYF.

This sequence joins TRBV7-9 and TRBJ1-2; weak D call: TRBD1 (6 bases). V lost 2 bases and J 8 bases, leaving 12 bases between the germline ends. CDR1 and CDR2 from the germline V gene are SEHNR and FQNEAQ (reference sequence). The CDR3 spans 13 residues. CDR3 nucleotides: TGTGCCAGCAGCTTACAGGGGCGGGAGGGCTACACCTTC. Translated: CASSLQGREGYTF. The variable domain in full, with the rest retrieved from reference TRBV7-9 and TRBJ1-2, is DTGVSQNPRHKITKRGQNVTFRCDPISEHNRLYWYRQTLGQGPEFLTYFQNEAQLEKSRLLSDRFSAERPKGSFSTLEIQRTEQGDSAMYLCASSLQGREGYTFGSGTRLTVV.

The sample holds a few counts of this clone. The chain couples TRBV6-1 to TRBJ2-7, with D possibly TRBD1 on 5 matching bases. V dropped 0 bases and J dropped 5 bases, with 8 bases sitting between them. The CDR3 totals 13 residues. The germline V gene encodes CDR1 MNHNS and CDR2 SASEGT. CDR3 nucleotides: TGTGCCAGCAGTGAAGCAGGGGTCAACGAGCAGTACTTC. It is translated as CASSEAGVNEQYF.

The rearrangement joins TRBV28 to TRBJ1-5; 8 bases fit TRBD1. Germline trimming cut 6 bases from V and 6 bases from J; bases unmatched to any gene: 7. The CDR3 spans 14 residues. Germline V gene sequence: CDR1 MDHEN, CDR2 SYDVKM. CDR3 bases: TGTGCCAGCAGCCCAGGGGGCGCGGGTCAGCCCCAGCATTTT. Protein product: CASSPGGAGQPQHF.

This chain joins TRBV14 and TRBJ2-1, with 9 bases aligning to TRBD2. CDR1 is SGHDN, CDR2 FVKESK, per germline. There are 14 residues in the CDR3. J lost 4 bases, V lost 8 bases, and 6 bases had no gene match. The CDR3 nucleotides are TGTGCCAGCCGGCGGGGGGGGAGTTACAATGAGCAGTTCTTC. As protein: CASRRGGSYNEQFF.

CDR3 protein: CASSLPGVQETQYF. CDR3 DNA: TGTGCCAGCTCGCTACCGGGAGTCCAAGAGACCCAGTACTTC. This chain connects TRBV18 to TRBJ2-5; D might be TRBD2 (6 bases). Between the trimmed V and J ends, which lost 6 bases and 1 base, there was a span of 12 bases. The CDR3 extends over 14 amino acids. From germline, CDR1 is KGHSH and CDR2 LQKENI.

This chain connects TRBV29-1 to TRBJ2-5, with D unclear. Trimming left V 5 bases short and J 5 bases short, with 18 bases between. Germline loops: CDR1 SQVTM, CDR2 ANQGSEA. This CDR3 has 14 residues. The CDR3 DNA follows: TGCAGCGTTCTAGTTCCGGCGGTAGGCGAGACCCAGTACTTC. Translation: CSVLVPAVGETQYF. The variable domain in full, completed from reference TRBV29-1 and TRBJ2-5, reads SAVISQKPSRDICQRGTSLTIQCQVDSQVTMMFWYRQQPGQSLTLIATANQGSEATYESGFVIDKFPISRPNLTFSTLTVSNMSPEDSSIYLCSVLVPAVGETQYFGPGTRLLVL.

On this clone: The junction departs from germline at one end; a sequencing error may be responsible. The same CDR3 also results from other DNA sequences found in this sample. The rearrangement links TRBV6-6 to TRBJ1-2; 10 bases match TRBD1. CDR3 length equals 14 residues. CDR1 is MNHNY and CDR2 is SVGAGI in the germline V gene (reference sequence). This CDR3 is CASKWTGGSSGYTF. CDR3 sequence (DNA): TGTGCCAGCAAGTGGACAGGGGGATCCTCTGGCTACACCTTT.

This chain links TRBV28 with TRBJ1-1; D ambiguous. The germline CDR1 and CDR2 sequences are MDHEN and SYDVKM. V lost 2 bases, J lost 4 bases, and 14 bases lay in between. The CDR3 runs to 15 residues. The CDR3 protein is CASSLIEGAGTEAFF. The CDR3 region has the DNA TGTGCCAGCAGTTTAATAGAAGGCGCGGGCACTGAAGCTTTCTTT.

This clone was seen a few times. V gene TRBV6-1 combines with J gene TRBJ1-1; D is unresolved. The CDR3 covers 13 residues. Germline CDR1 reads MNHNS; CDR2 reads SASEGT. Trimming cost V 3 bases and J 5 bases, with 10 bases left between them. The CDR3 region is CASSEAPQTEAFF. DNA for the CDR3: TGTGCCAGCAGTGAGGCGCCACAGACTGAAGCTTTCTTT.

The V and J genes are TRBV5-1 and TRBJ2-5; 13 nucleotides line up with TRBD2. The better agreement between TRBJ2-7 and the DNA end casts doubt on the J call. Germline lookup yields CDR1 SGHRS and CDR2 YFSETQ. The length of the CDR3 is 14 residues. The DNA of the CDR3 is TGCGCCAGCAGCTTGACTAGCGGGGGGGCCGAGCAGTACTTC. Translation gives CASSLTSGGAEQYF.

This clone appeared once. The germline gene is not matched at one end of the junction; a read error may be the cause. The rearrangement links TRBV7-7 to TRBJ2-5; no definite D call. The V gene's germline CDR1 is SSHAT and CDR2 FNYEAQ (reference sequence). The CDR3 sequence is 14 residues long. CDR3 nucleotides: TGTGCTAGCAGCTTAGGCGGCAGCCAAGAGACCCAGTACTTC. Its protein product is CASSLGGSQETQYF.

The chain combines TRBV28 with TRBJ2-1, with 12 bases aligning to TRBD2. With 7 bases clipped from V and 5 bases from J, the junction kept 15 bases outside the gene matches. This CDR3 region has 18 residues. Germline assignment: CDR1 MDHEN and CDR2 SYDVKM. CDR3 region: CASTFGLAGSRSNNEQFF. CDR3 nucleotide sequence: TGTGCCAGCACCTTCGGACTAGCGGGGTCACGGAGTAACAATGAGCAGTTCTTC. Drawing the rest from reference TRBV28 and TRBJ2-1, the complete variable domain is DVKVTQSSRYLVKRTGEKVFLECVQDMDHENMFWYRQDPGLGLRLIYFSYDVKMKEKGDIPEGYSVSREKKERFSLILESASTNQTSMYLCASTFGLAGSRSNNEQFFGPGTRLTVL.

The V and J genes are TRBV28 and TRBJ1-2, with D unclear. Germline CDR1 and CDR2: MDHEN and SYDVKM. This CDR3 spans 13 amino acids. The V end lost 10 bases, the J end lost 0 bases, and 12 bases lay between the germline ends. The CDR3 is CANFDRANYGYTF. As DNA, the CDR3 is TGTGCCAACTTCGATCGAGCTAACTATGGCTACACCTTC.

The genes are TRBV19 and TRBJ1-1; D unclear. Germline V gene lookup returns CDR1 LNHDA and CDR2 SQIVND (reference sequence). This CDR3 has 14 amino acids. V gave up 2 bases and J gave up 0 bases, with 7 bases separating them. The CDR3 coding sequence is TGTGCCAGTAGTATAACACCCATGAACACTGAAGCTTTCTTT. Its translation: CASSITPMNTEAFF.

The rearrangement uses TRBV5-1 and TRBJ2-1, with 12 bases aligning to TRBD2. Germline CDR1 SGHRS, CDR2 YFSETQ. This CDR3 spans 16 amino acids. The trim removed 4 bases at V and 7 bases at J, leaving 9 bases unmatched. The CDR3 loop reads CASSTNLAGGYNEQFF. In DNA form, the CDR3 reads TGCGCCAGCAGCACGAACCTAGCGGGAGGGTATAATGAGCAGTTCTTC.